Listed below are T cell receptor beta chains from one sample, sequenced in a study of control samples from healthy donors and cancer patients. Method: immunoSEQ multiplex PCR; TCRdb's copy keeps in-frame clones and lacks some. The sample records about 120,000 clones, approximately 93% being singletons. Specimen: blood. Every receptor here comes from a man aged 30-40 years in good health. The CDR3 runs from the conserved cysteine through the conserved F or W. Fields, in order: D gene, V gene, clone size, J gene, CDR3 DNA, CDR3 protein. A D gene is named only where the DNA matches it firmly. The size entry is marked missing in some rows and otherwise reads once, few, many or a size class.

d_call: NA; v_call: TRBV4-2; clone_size: NA; j_call: TRBJ2-1; cdr3_nt: TGTGCCAGCAGCCAAGATGACCCCAAAAAGAACAATGAGCAGTTCTTC; cdr3_aa: CASSQDDPKKNNEQFF
d_call: NA; v_call: TRBV19; clone_size: NA; j_call: TRBJ1-1; cdr3_nt: TGTGCCAGTAGTTACCAGTACGCTGAAGCTTTCTTT; cdr3_aa: CASSYQYAEAFF
d_call: NA; v_call: TRBV18; clone_size: NA; j_call: TRBJ1-2; cdr3_nt: TGTGCCAGCTCACCAGGGGGAGGTAAATCGTACTATGGCTACACCTTC; cdr3_aa: CASSPGGGKSYYGYTF
d_call: TRBD1; v_call: TRBV27; clone_size: NA; j_call: TRBJ1-4; cdr3_nt: TGTGCCAGCAGTCCAGCGGGACAGGTCGAAAAACTGTTTTTT; cdr3_aa: CASSPAGQVEKLFF
d_call: NA; v_call: TRBV6-1; clone_size: NA; j_call: TRBJ2-3; cdr3_nt: TGTGCCAGCAGTGAATTGGCGGGGGCCTCGGGAGATACGCAGTATTTT; cdr3_aa: CASSELAGASGDTQYF
d_call: NA; v_call: TRBV11-3; clone_size: NA; j_call: TRBJ2-7; cdr3_nt: TGTGCCAGCAGCTTATCGGAAAGCTACGAGCAGTACTTC; cdr3_aa: CASSLSESYEQYF
d_call: NA; v_call: TRBV3-1/TRBV3-2; clone_size: NA; j_call: TRBJ2-4; cdr3_nt: TGTGCCAGCAGCCAAGATGGGGAAGGGTATAGGGACATTCAGTACTTC; cdr3_aa: CASSQDGEGYRDIQYF
d_call: NA; v_call: TRBV30; clone_size: NA; j_call: TRBJ1-6; cdr3_nt: TGTGCCTGGAGTTCGGGGGTTTTCGGTCTCCACTTT; cdr3_aa: CAWSSGVFGLHF
d_call: NA; v_call: TRBV5-6; clone_size: NA; j_call: TRBJ2-5; cdr3_nt: TGTGCCAGCAGCTTGGGTATGGGCGGGATTCAAGAGACCCAGTACTTC; cdr3_aa: CASSLGMGGIQETQYF
d_call: TRBD2; v_call: TRBV11-3; clone_size: NA; j_call: TRBJ2-3; cdr3_nt: TGTGCCAGCAGCTTAGGCGGACTAGCAGATACGCAGTATTTT; cdr3_aa: CASSLGGLADTQYF
d_call: NA; v_call: TRBV9; clone_size: NA; j_call: TRBJ1-2; cdr3_nt: TGTGCCAGCAGCGTAGGGGACAACTATGGCTACACCTTC; cdr3_aa: CASSVGDNYGYTF
d_call: NA; v_call: TRBV28; clone_size: NA; j_call: TRBJ2-5; cdr3_nt: TGTGCCAGCAGTTTAAGGGACGGCTTCCAAGAGACCCAGTACTTC; cdr3_aa: CASSLRDGFQETQYF
d_call: NA; v_call: TRBV9; clone_size: NA; j_call: TRBJ2-5; cdr3_nt: TGTGCCAGCAGCGTAGCTCTCGACACCACCCAGCTTGGGACCCAGTACTTC; cdr3_aa: CASSVALDTTQLGTQYF
d_call: NA; v_call: TRBV19; clone_size: NA; j_call: TRBJ1-2; cdr3_nt: TGTGCCAGTAGTTTCGGTTTATATGGCTACACCTTC; cdr3_aa: CASSFGLYGYTF
d_call: TRBD1; v_call: TRBV30; clone_size: NA; j_call: TRBJ1-5; cdr3_nt: TGTGCCTGGGCCCAGGGGGGTAGGAGCAATCAGCCCCAGCATTTT; cdr3_aa: CAWAQGGRSNQPQHF
d_call: NA; v_call: TRBV6-5; clone_size: once; j_call: TRBJ1-2; cdr3_nt: TGTGCCAGCAGTTTGGACGGCCTTGGGAACTATGGCTACACCTTC; cdr3_aa: CASSLDGLGNYGYTF
d_call: NA; v_call: TRBV3-1/TRBV3-2; clone_size: NA; j_call: TRBJ1-3; cdr3_nt: TGTGCCAGCAGCCCCTGGCTCATGGGGGCGGTCTCTGGAAACACCATATATTTT; cdr3_aa: CASSPWLMGAVSGNTIYF
d_call: NA; v_call: TRBV5-1; clone_size: NA; j_call: TRBJ2-1; cdr3_nt: TGCGCCAGCAGCTTAGGTAGTGAGCAGTTCTTC; cdr3_aa: CASSLGSEQFF
d_call: TRBD2; v_call: TRBV9; clone_size: NA; j_call: TRBJ2-3; cdr3_nt: TGTGCCAGCAGCGTAGGAGGGGGACTAGTGTTCGCAGATACGCAGTATTTT; cdr3_aa: CASSVGGGLVFADTQYF
d_call: NA; v_call: TRBV7-2; clone_size: NA; j_call: TRBJ2-2; cdr3_nt: TGTGCCAGCAGCTTTAGGATGGGGCAGGTCGGGGAGCTGTTTTTT; cdr3_aa: CASSFRMGQVGELFF
d_call: NA; v_call: TRBV5-1; clone_size: NA; j_call: TRBJ2-7; cdr3_nt: TGCGCCAGCAGCTTGCGGCGGGGGCAGTACGAGCAGTACTTC; cdr3_aa: CASSLRRGQYEQYF
d_call: TRBD1; v_call: TRBV2; clone_size: NA; j_call: TRBJ1-1; cdr3_nt: TGTGCCAGCAGTGAACAGGGGGCCCATAGAACTGAAGCTTTCTTT; cdr3_aa: CASSEQGAHRTEAFF
d_call: NA; v_call: TRBV9; clone_size: NA; j_call: TRBJ2-7; cdr3_nt: TGTGCCAGCAGCGTCACAGGTTCTGGTGAGCAGTACTTC; cdr3_aa: CASSVTGSGEQYF
d_call: NA; v_call: TRBV10-2; clone_size: NA; j_call: TRBJ1-3; cdr3_nt: TGCGCCAGCAGATCCCGGCAGGTCAGCTCTGGAAACACCATATATTTT; cdr3_aa: CASRSRQVSSGNTIYF
d_call: NA; v_call: TRBV27; clone_size: NA; j_call: TRBJ1-5; cdr3_nt: TGTGCCAGCAGTTTCGCAGGCCGCGATCAGCCCCAGCATTTT; cdr3_aa: CASSFAGRDQPQHF
d_call: TRBD1; v_call: TRBV3-1/TRBV3-2; clone_size: NA; j_call: TRBJ1-1; cdr3_nt: TGTGCCAGCAGCCAAGACCTCGGGACAGTGAACACTGAAGCTTTCTTT; cdr3_aa: CASSQDLGTVNTEAFF
d_call: NA; v_call: TRBV5-1; clone_size: NA; j_call: TRBJ2-1; cdr3_nt: TGCGCCAGCAGCTTGCGGGGGGCTGTCAATGAGCAGTTCTTC; cdr3_aa: CASSLRGAVNEQFF
d_call: TRBD1; v_call: TRBV2; clone_size: once; j_call: TRBJ1-1; cdr3_nt: TGTGCCAGCAGTAAGGGTGGGACAGGGGGTTACACTGAAGCTTTCTTT; cdr3_aa: CASSKGGTGGYTEAFF
d_call: NA; v_call: TRBV23-1; clone_size: NA; j_call: TRBJ2-7; cdr3_nt: TGCGCCAGCAGTCAATCGGCGGCCGAGGTCTCCTACGAGCAGTACTTC; cdr3_aa: CASSQSAAEVSYEQYF
d_call: NA; v_call: TRBV6-5; clone_size: NA; j_call: TRBJ1-4; cdr3_nt: TGTGCCAGCAGTTCTCTGCAGGGGACTCATGAAAAACTGTTTTTT; cdr3_aa: CASSSLQGTHEKLFF
d_call: NA; v_call: TRBV7-2; clone_size: NA; j_call: TRBJ1-5; cdr3_nt: TGTGCCAGCAGCTTATTTGCAGGGTATAGCAATCAGCCCCAGCATTTT; cdr3_aa: CASSLFAGYSNQPQHF
d_call: NA; v_call: TRBV7-9; clone_size: few; j_call: TRBJ1-2; cdr3_nt: TGTGCCAGCAGCTTAGACACAGGGCGTACCTATGGCTACACCTTC; cdr3_aa: CASSLDTGRTYGYTF
d_call: NA; v_call: TRBV7-9; clone_size: NA; j_call: TRBJ1-3; cdr3_nt: TGTGCCAGCAGCCCCGTCGGGAGCTCTGGAAACACCATATATTTT; cdr3_aa: CASSPVGSSGNTIYF